The 10 T cell receptor beta chains presented below share a single source sample, sequenced in a study of CD8 T cells in ankylosing spondylitis. TCRdb redid the calling of the 5' RACE reads with MiXCR, one entry per CDR3 protein. Of about 140,000 distinct CDR3 sequences in the sample, approximately 32% were seen once. Sequenced input: synovial fluid, either unsorted or a sorted T cell fraction (not recorded which). The receptors come from a male donor with ankylosing spondylitis.

The sample holds a few counts of this clonotype. The chain uses TRBV5-1 and TRBJ1-6, with 11 positions matching TRBD1. Per germline, CDR1 SGHRS and CDR2 YFSETQ. This CDR3 region has 15 residues. Losses at the gene ends were 5 bases for V and 7 bases for J; bases not matched to a gene: 5. The CDR3 region is CASRPWTGGNSPLHF. The CDR3 DNA reads TGCGCCAGCAGACCCTGGACAGGGGGCAATTCACCCCTCCACTTT.

V usage is TRBV2 and J usage is TRBJ1-2; 8 bases align to TRBD1. From germline, CDR1 is SNHLY and CDR2 FYNNEI. The V and J ends lost 2 bases and 4 bases, in that order; junction bases with no gene match: 18. The CDR3 has 19 residues. CDR3 DNA: TGTGCCAGCAGTGAATTTTTGTTTCCAACTTCAGGGGGCGGCTATGGCTACACCTTC. This sequence encodes CASSEFLFPTSGGGYGYTF. Using reference TRBV2 and TRBJ1-2 for the parts outside the CDR3, the full variable domain is EPEVTQTPSHQVTQMGQEVILRCVPISNHLYFYWYRQILGQKVEFLVSFYNNEISEKSEIFDDQFSVERPDGSNFTLKIRSTKLEDSAMYFCASSEFLFPTSGGGYGYTFGSGTRLTVV.

This clonotype was observed a few times. The chain is built from TRBV20-1 and TRBJ2-3, with TRBD1 as a possible D gene (5 bases). The CDR3 loop spans 15 amino acids. V lost 0 bases and J 4 bases, leaving 14 bases between the germline ends. CDR1 is DFQATT and CDR2 is SNEGSKA in the germline V gene (reference sequence). CDR3: CSAREGPAVADTQYF. In DNA form, the CDR3 reads TGCAGTGCTAGAGAGGGGCCGGCGGTGGCAGATACGCAGTATTTT.

The CDR3 spells CASSQGVGTSGGNNEQFF. The CDR3 nucleotides read TGTGCCAGCAGCCAAGGGGTGGGGACTAGCGGGGGAAATAATGAGCAGTTCTTC. This chain connects TRBV4-2 to TRBJ2-1; 14 bases are a match to TRBD2. Per germline, CDR1 LGHNA and CDR2 YNFKEQ. The CDR3 is 18 residues long. J lost 7 bases, V lost 1 base, and 9 bases had no gene match.

This clonotype was found a few times. The chain employs TRBV20-1 and TRBJ1-6, with 7 bases identical to TRBD1. There are 13 residues in the CDR3. V shed 4 bases, J shed 8 bases, and the junction held 5 bases outside the gene matches. Looked up from germline, CDR1 is DFQATT and CDR2 is SNEGSKA (reference sequence). For the CDR3, the DNA is TGCAGTGCTATAACAGGGGCAGATTCACCCCTCCACTTT. Protein product: CSAITGADSPLHF.

This sequence joins TRBV5-1 and TRBJ1-1, with D unclear. The CDR3 runs 14 residues. The germline V gene encodes CDR1 SGHRS and CDR2 YFSETQ. The V end lost 0 bases, the J end lost 0 bases, and 6 bases lay between the germline ends. For the CDR3, the DNA is TGCGCCAGCAGCTTGGGGGCGGTGAACACTGAAGCTTTCTTT. It is translated as CASSLGAVNTEAFF.

This chain connects TRBV9 to TRBJ2-7; D tentatively fits TRBD1 or TRBD2 (5 bases each). Per germline, CDR1 SGDLS and CDR2 YYNGEE. The CDR3 length is 16 residues. Trimming took 2 bases from V and 3 from J, leaving 18 bases between them. CDR3 loop: CASSVWGRGRGYEQYF. The CDR3 region has the DNA TGTGCCAGCAGCGTGTGGGGACGGGGACGAGGCTACGAGCAGTACTTC.

This chain uses TRBV5-1 with TRBJ2-7, with 11 bases that match TRBD2. Germline V gene data show CDR1 as SGHRS and CDR2 as YFSETQ. The CDR3 is made up of 16 amino acids. J gave up 3 bases and V 6 bases, and 11 bases lay outside the gene matches. The CDR3 DNA is TGCGCCAGCACAAGCAACGTAGCGGGGGGGCTCTACGAGCAGTACTTC. It is translated as CASTSNVAGGLYEQYF.

The table lists this clonotype with many counts. V usage is TRBV20-1 and J usage is TRBJ2-3; D is ambiguous. V lost 0 bases to trimming and J lost 1 base, with 8 bases between them. This CDR3 comprises 14 residues. Germline CDR1 DFQATT, CDR2 SNEGSKA (reference sequence). The CDR3 DNA sequence: TGCAGTGCTAGAGATAAGGCAGGCACAGATACGCAGTATTTT. It specifies CSARDKAGTDTQYF.

This clonotype occurred a few times. This rearrangement joins TRBV28 to TRBJ1-5; tentatively, D is TRBD1 (6 bases). Germline values: CDR1 MDHEN, CDR2 SYDVKM. CDR3 length: 14 amino acids. Trimming cost V 6 bases and J 5 bases, with 14 bases left between them. CDR3 nucleotide sequence: TGTGCCAGCAGCACATGGGACATCTATCAGCCCCAGCATTTT. Translated, it gives CASSTWDIYQPQHF. The entire variable domain, with the rest obtained from reference TRBV28 and TRBJ1-5, is as follows: DVKVTQSSRYLVKRTGEKVFLECVQDMDHENMFWYRQDPGLGLRLIYFSYDVKMKEKGDIPEGYSVSREKKERFSLILESASTNQTSMYLCASSTWDIYQPQHFGDGTRLSIL.